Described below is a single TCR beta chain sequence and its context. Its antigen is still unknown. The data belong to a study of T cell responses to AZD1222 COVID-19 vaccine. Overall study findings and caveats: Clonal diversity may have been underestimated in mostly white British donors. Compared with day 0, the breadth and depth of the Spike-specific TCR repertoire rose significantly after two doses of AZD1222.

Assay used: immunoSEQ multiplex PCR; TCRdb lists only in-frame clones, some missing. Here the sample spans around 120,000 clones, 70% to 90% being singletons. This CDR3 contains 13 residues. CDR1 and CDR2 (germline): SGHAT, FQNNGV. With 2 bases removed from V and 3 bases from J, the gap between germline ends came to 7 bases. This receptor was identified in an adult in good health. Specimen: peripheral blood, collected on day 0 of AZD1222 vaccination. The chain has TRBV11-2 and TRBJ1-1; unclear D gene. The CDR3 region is CASSLRSDTEAFF. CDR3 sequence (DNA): TGTGCCAGCAGCTTAAGATCGGACACTGAAGCTTTCTTT.